The clone carrying this TCR beta chain was detected many times. Its cognate antigen is unknown. The data were obtained in a study of identical twins. In every case, the donor was a healthy Caucasian. Study results and limitations: The models gave estimates that fell short of the out-of-frame TCR alpha sharing seen in monozygotic twins.

The V gene's germline CDR1 is LNHNV and CDR2 YYDKDF (reference sequence). V was pared by 7 bases and J by 5 bases, with 11 bases between. The CDR3 covers 12 residues. MiXCR was run by TCRdb on the 5' RACE reads, yielding one entry per CDR3 protein. Altogether 200,000 to 300,000 distinct CDR3 sequences are present, about 10% being singletons, with the ten largest covering approximately 9.1%. The receptor's source is a man aged 45-60 years in good health. The chain recombines TRBV15 with TRBJ1-1; weak D call: TRBD1 (5 bases). The material sequenced was memory T cells sorted from blood. Here the CDR3 DNA reads TGTGCCACCACCCGGGACCGAACTGAAGCTTTCTTT. Protein sequence: CATTRDRTEAFF. The entire variable domain, with the rest obtained from reference TRBV15 and TRBJ1-1, is as follows: DAMVIQNPRYQVTQFGKPVTLSCSQTLNHNVMYWYQQKSSQAPKLLFHYYDKDFNNEADTPDNFQSRRPNTSFCFLDIRSPGLGDTAMYLCATTRDRTEAFFGQGTRLTVV.